The present TCR beta chain was sequenced within a study of blood T cell repertoires in COVID-19. The protocol was immunoSEQ multiplex PCR, while the TCRdb copy is restricted to in-frame clones and leaves out a portion. This table has roughly 200,000 clones, around four fifths appearing once. Germline V CDR1 and CDR2: MNHEY, SMNVEV (reference sequence). Trimming took off 5 bases at V and 4 bases at J, with 11 bases between the two ends. The CDR3 consists of 14 residues. The clonotype comes from an elderly woman with COVID-19, enrolled during active disease. The sample taken for sequencing was peripheral blood. The chain carries TRBV27 and TRBJ2-2; D call uncertain. CDR3 sequence (DNA): TGTGCCAGCAGTCTCCGCGAGAGCACCGGGGAGCTGTTTTTT. It yields the protein CASSLRESTGELFF.